Listed below are T cell receptor beta chains from one sample, sequenced in a study of cytomegalovirus exposure and HLA in healthy donors. Only in-frame clones appear in the TCRdb table, and some are missing; sequencing was by immunoSEQ multiplex PCR. The table includes around 280,000 clones, roughly 90% detected once. The sample consisted of PBMCs. Receptor source: a woman aged 18-29 years in good health and CMV-seronegative. Both conserved end residues are part of each CDR3. Each record gives: D gene, J gene, V gene, CDR3 DNA, CDR3 protein. D genes are given only for firm matches.

NA | TRBJ1-4 | TRBV5-1 | TGCGCCAGCCACAGACAGCCTAATGAAAAACTGTTTTTT | CASHRQPNEKLFF
TRBD1 | TRBJ2-3 | TRBV7-2 | TGTGCCAGCAGCTACGGGACAGGGGGCTTAGATACGCAGTATTTT | CASSYGTGGLDTQYF
NA | TRBJ2-1 | TRBV30 | TGTGCCTGGAGTGTACAGCGGCAAGGTGAGCAGTTCTTC | CAWSVQRQGEQFF
TRBD1 | TRBJ1-1 | TRBV5-4 | TGTGCCAGCAGCTTAGGGGGCATGAACACTGAAGCTTTCTTT | CASSLGGMNTEAFF
TRBD1 | TRBJ1-2 | TRBV9 | TGTGCCAGCAGGACCGGGACAGGGGGTCTTTCGAACTATGGCTACACCTTC | CASRTGTGGLSNYGYTF
NA | TRBJ2-1 | TRBV30 | TGTGCCTGGAGTGTTGGAGGGGAGAATGAGCAGTTCTTC | CAWSVGGENEQFF
TRBD1 | TRBJ1-1 | TRBV9 | TGTGCCAGCAGCGAGTCGGGACAGGGGGAAGCTTTCTTT | CASSESGQGEAFF
NA | TRBJ1-3 | TRBV2 | TGTGCCAGCAGTGAACGGGGAAGAAACACCATATATTTT | CASSERGRNTIYF
TRBD1 | TRBJ2-5 | TRBV7-7 | TGTGCCAGCAGCCAACTGACAGGGGGCCAAGAGACCCAGTACTTC | CASSQLTGGQETQYF
TRBD1 | TRBJ1-2 | TRBV27 | TGTGCCAGCAGTATCGGACAGGGGGTAGGGTATGGCTACACCTTC | CASSIGQGVGYGYTF
TRBD1 | TRBJ1-2 | TRBV19 | TGTGCCAGTAGTATCCAAGTGGACAGGCGTCGTGGCTACACCTTC | CASSIQVDRRRGYTF
TRBD1 | TRBJ1-1 | TRBV7-9 | TGTGCCAGCAGCTTATTCTTAACAGGGGTTTTGGACACTGAAGCTTTCTTT | CASSLFLTGVLDTEAFF
TRBD1 | TRBJ2-7 | TRBV5-5 | TGTGCCAGCAGCTTGGCTGTGGACAGGATCTCCTACGAGCAGTACTTC | CASSLAVDRISYEQYF
NA | TRBJ1-2 | TRBV2 | TGTGCCAGCACCACAGACAGGCTCTATGGCTACACCTTC | CASTTDRLYGYTF
NA | TRBJ1-2 | TRBV7-9 | TGTGCCAGCAGCTTAGGGTTAGATGGCTACACCTTC | CASSLGLDGYTF
TRBD1 | TRBJ1-2 | TRBV5-1 | TGCGCCAGCAGCTATTCCGGGACAGTAAACTATGGCTACACCTTC | CASSYSGTVNYGYTF